This T cell receptor (delta chain) came from a study of gamma-delta T cells after stem cell transplantation. This clone was observed a few times. TCRdb re-called the RT-PCR reads through CATT. The sample contains over a thousand delta-chain clones, roughly 40% of which appear only once. The germline gives CDR1 GEAIGNYY, CDR2 EKD. The germline V and J ends were trimmed by 1 base and 0 bases, with 18 bases remaining between them. This CDR3 is 20 amino acids long. Specimen: gamma-delta T cells. J is TRDJ3 and V is TRDV2; tentatively, D is TRDD3 (6 bases). The TCR sequence derives from a human donor. It is not recorded whose cells these are; they may come from a transplant donor. This table probably holds off-target reads from a library built for another chain. The CDR3, as DNA: TGTGCCTGTGACACGGTGGTGGGGGGTGACCGCTCCTGGGACACCCGACAGATGTTTTTC. Its translation: CACDTVVGGDRSWDTRQMFF.